Below, 21 T cell receptor beta chains from the same sample are listed, as sequenced in a study of CD8+CD57+ T cells in acquired aplastic anemia. Genomic DNA, serving as template, underwent TCR beta VDJ and CDR3 profiling. TCRdb re-called the reads with MiXCR, one entry per CDR3 protein. The repertoire holds 400,000 to 500,000 distinct CDR3 sequences, with 55% to 75% as singletons. Sequenced material: sorted CD4+, CD8+, or CD8+CD57+ T cells (not recorded which) from PBMCs. These receptors all come from a human donor in good health, serving as a control.

In this sample, this clonotype turned up many times. The chain employs TRBV6-5 and TRBJ2-1, with D possibly TRBD1 on 6 matching bases. This CDR3 comprises 15 residues. V was pared by 6 bases and J by 3 bases, with 15 bases between. Germline V lookup: CDR1 MNHEY, CDR2 SVGAGI. CDR3 sequence (DNA): TGTGCCAGCAGCCGGCAAGACAGGCTCTACAATGAGCAGTTCTTC. Amino acids: CASSRQDRLYNEQFF.

CDR3 region: CASSPRDRNYGYTF. The CDR3 DNA sequence: TGTGCCAGTAGTCCCAGGGACAGAAACTATGGCTACACCTTC. The chain couples TRBV19 to TRBJ1-2; TRBD1 matches at 7 bases. CDR1 LNHDA and CDR2 SQIVND come from the germline V gene (reference sequence). The junction had 5 bases not matched to a gene; V was cut back by 5 bases and J by 2 bases. CDR3 size: 14 residues. The full variable domain, with the rest looked up from reference TRBV19 and TRBJ1-2, is DGGITQSPKYLFRKEGQNVTLSCEQNLNHDAMYWYRQDPGQGLRLIYYSQIVNDFQKGDIAEGYSVSREKKESFPLTVTSAQKNPTAFYLCASSPRDRNYGYTFGSGTRLTVV.

This sequence joins TRBV7-2 and TRBJ2-5; maybe TRBD2 (6 bases). The V gene's germline CDR1 is SGHTA and CDR2 FQGNSA. This CDR3 has 15 residues. The V end lost 4 bases, the J end lost 14 bases, and 26 bases lay between the germline ends. The CDR3 bases are TGTGCCAGCAGCTGGGATTCGAGGGGAGGCTACACCCTCTACTTC. The encoded protein is CASSWDSRGGYTLYF.

The chain combines TRBV2 with TRBJ1-5; possible D gene TRBD1, 6 bases. The V and J ends lost 6 bases and 7 bases respectively, with 16 bases between them. The CDR3 contains 14 residues. CDR1 is SNHLY, CDR2 FYNNEI, per germline. CDR3 amino acids: CASSQQGRSQPQHF. CDR3 nucleotides: TGTGCCAGCAGCCAACAGGGCCGAAGCCAGCCCCAGCATTTT.

Notes on this clonotype: An end of the junction differs from the germline gene, which may be a read error. This chain connects TRBV7-2 to TRBJ1-4; D gene unclear. The CDR3 length is 14 residues. The V gene's germline CDR1 is SGHTA and CDR2 FQGNSA. The CDR3 here is CASSSADHYEQYFF. The CDR3 DNA is TGTGCCAGCAGCTCCGCGGACCACTACGAACAGTACTTCTTT.

V and J are TRBV20-1 and TRBJ1-2, with a tentative D call TRBD1 (5 bases). The V gene's germline CDR1 is DFQATT and CDR2 SNEGSKA (reference sequence). There are 13 residues in the CDR3. Trimming shortened V by 0 bases and J by 8 bases, and 13 bases separated the two germline ends. DNA for the CDR3: TGCAGTGCTAGAGATTCAGGGACCCAAGGCTACACCTTC. As protein: CSARDSGTQGYTF.

V gene TRBV7-2 combines with J gene TRBJ2-7; TRBD2 might be the D (6 bases). The V end lost 5 bases, the J end lost 0 bases, and 14 bases lay between the germline ends. Germline assignment: CDR1 SGHTA and CDR2 FQGNSA. The CDR3 runs to 15 residues. The CDR3, as DNA: TGTGCCAGCAGCGGAGGGTCCCTAAGCTCCTACGAGCAGTACTTC. Translating gives CASSGGSLSSYEQYF.

This clonotype was observed a single time. A junction boundary mismatches the germline segment, possibly from a read error. V usage is TRBV7-2 and J usage is TRBJ1-2; D is undetermined. The germline CDR1 and CDR2 sequences are SGHTA and FQGNSA. The CDR3 is 14 amino acids. The CDR3 here is CASSPRLAELGMSF. The DNA of the CDR3 is TGTGCCAGCAGCCCGCGACTAGCGGAGCTGGGAATGAGCTTC.

This chain links TRBV29-1 with TRBJ1-1; 8 bases are shared with TRBD1. This CDR3 has 13 amino acids. Unmatched junction bases numbered 8, after V lost 6 bases and J lost 5 bases. Germline V gene lookup returns CDR1 SQVTM and CDR2 ANQGSEA. The CDR3 bases are TGCAGCGTCTGGAGGACAGGGAAGACTGAAGCTTTCTTT. Protein sequence: CSVWRTGKTEAFF.

This clonotype came up once. A single base separates this from a much larger clone, so it may be a read error. The chain joins TRBV11-2 to TRBJ2-1; 8 bases fit TRBD2. The CDR3 contains 17 residues. J was trimmed by 4 bases and V by 4 bases; bases with no gene match: 12. Germline V gives CDR1 SGHAT, CDR2 FQNNGV. The CDR3 is CASSSRSSGVLYNEQFF. The CDR3 coding sequence is TGTGCCAGCAGCTCGAGGAGTAGCGGGGTCTTATACAATGAGCAGTTCTTC.

V usage is TRBV20-1 and J usage is TRBJ2-7, with 9 nucleotides matching TRBD1. This CDR3 spans 13 amino acids. Germline lookup yields CDR1 DFQATT and CDR2 SNEGSKA (reference sequence). V shed 2 bases and J 5 bases; nucleotides not matched to a gene: 4. CDR3 DNA: TGCAGTGCTAGATGGGACAGGGACCACGAGCAGTACTTC. It encodes CSARWDRDHEQYF.

This clonotype was counted at least ten times. The chain recombines TRBV29-1 with TRBJ1-6; D not certain. V was shortened by 4 bases and J by 8 bases, with 12 bases between the two germline ends. This CDR3 comprises 13 residues. Looked up from germline, CDR1 is SQVTM and CDR2 is ANQGSEA. This CDR3 reads CSVGVTRDSPLHF. CDR3 in DNA: TGCAGCGTTGGGGTTACTCGCGATTCACCCCTCCACTTT.

Regarding this clonotype: One end of the junction is discordant with germline, which a read error may explain. The chain combines TRBV2 with TRBJ2-7, with D possibly being TRBD1 or TRBD2 (5 bases each). CDR1 and CDR2 (germline): SNHLY, FYNNEI. The CDR3 is 15 residues long. CDR3 in amino acids: CASSEILAGRSWNTF. For the CDR3, the DNA is TGTGCCAGCAGTGAAATCCTAGCAGGGCGGTCCTGGAACACCTTC.

Many counts were recorded for this clonotype. The chain combines TRBV29-1 with TRBJ1-1; 11 bases line up with TRBD1. Germline CDR1 SQVTM, CDR2 ANQGSEA. The CDR3 loop spans 15 amino acids. V was clipped by 5 bases and J by 1 base; unmatched bases: 6. The CDR3 region is CSVQDRGRRNTEAFF. DNA of the CDR3: TGCAGCGTTCAGGACAGGGGGCGAAGGAACACTGAAGCTTTCTTT. Based on the CDR3 plus reference TRBV29-1 and TRBJ1-1, the full variable domain is SAVISQKPSRDICQRGTSLTIQCQVDSQVTMMFWYRQQPGQSLTLIATANQGSEATYESGFVIDKFPISRPNLTFSTLTVSNMSPEDSSIYLCSVQDRGRRNTEAFFGQGTRLTVV.

On this clonotype: A read error is likely, as this CDR3 ends without the conserved phenylalanine or tryptophan. The DNA is left out, because the CDR3 cannot be placed on it with certainty; the CDR3 is given as TCRdb lists it. V is TRBV7-2 and J is TRBJ2-3. Counting both end residues, the CDR3 totals 13 amino acids. The germline V gene has CDR1 SGHTA and CDR2 FQGNSA. CDR3 protein: CASSFIPDDAKNT.

This chain joins TRBV9 and TRBJ1-4, with D uncertain. The CDR3 runs 15 residues. CDR1 and CDR2 from the germline V gene are SGDLS and YYNGEE. Trimming removed 4 bases from V and 15 bases from J, with 25 bases in between. CDR3 in amino acids: CASSLDTGNGDTLFF. In nucleotides, the CDR3 is TGTGCCAGCAGCCTAGATACGGGGAACGGTGACACCTTGTTTTTT.

The CDR3 region is CASSVGTNQETQYF. CDR3 nucleotide sequence: TGTGCCAGCAGCGTCGGGACTAACCAAGAGACCCAGTACTTC. The chain uses TRBV12-3 or TRBV12-4 and TRBJ2-5; 7 bases map to TRBD2. This CDR3 region has 14 residues. The ends lost 6 bases at V and 0 bases at J; junction bases unmatched: 4.

Many counts were recorded for this clonotype. This rearrangement joins TRBV5-5 to TRBJ2-7, with TRBD1 matching 11 bases. Looked up from germline, CDR1 is SGHKS and CDR2 is YYEKEE (reference sequence). The length of the CDR3 is 14 residues. Trimming took 4 bases from V and 3 from J; bases not matched to a gene: 3. The CDR3 DNA reads as TGTGCCAGCAGCAGGGGACAGGGGGTCTACGAGCAGTACTTC. It is translated as CASSRGQGVYEQYF. Supplemented by reference TRBV5-5 and TRBJ2-7, the full variable domain reads DAGVTQSPTHLIKTRGQQVTLRCSPISGHKSVSWYQQVLGQGPQFIFQYYEKEERGRGNFPDRFSARQFPNYSSELNVNALLLGDSALYLCASSRGQGVYEQYFGPGTRLTVT.

The chain has TRBV15 and TRBJ1-2; TRBD1 agrees at 9 bases. Germline CDR1 LNHNV, CDR2 YYDKDF (reference sequence). The CDR3 is 14 amino acids. The V segment lost 1 base and the J segment 7 bases; nucleotides outside the gene matches: 4. In nucleotides, the CDR3 is TGTGCCACCAGCAGAGCGGACAGGGGAAGTGGCTACACCTTC. Translated, it gives CATSRADRGSGYTF.

The sample holds many counts of this clonotype. The chain couples TRBV9 to TRBJ2-1; D is possibly TRBD2 (6 bases). Germline V lookup: CDR1 SGDLS, CDR2 YYNGEE. V was trimmed by 0 bases and J by 7 bases, leaving 14 bases between them. This CDR3 has 15 residues. The DNA for the CDR3 is TGTGCCAGCAGCGTAGATGTCGGCGCGGGGAATGAGCAGTTCTTC. It specifies CASSVDVGAGNEQFF.

CDR3 loop: CTSSLAGHGTHLSNQPQHF. DNA of the CDR3: TGTACCAGCAGCTTAGCGGGGCACGGGACTCATCTTAGCAATCAGCCCCAGCATTTT. This chain uses TRBV7-2 with TRBJ1-5, with a weak D call TRBD1 (5 bases). CDR3 length equals 19 residues. CDR1 and CDR2 (germline): SGHTA, FQGNSA. The ends were cut back, 0 bases at V and 0 bases at J, with 18 bases in the middle.